A single sample gave rise to the 18 T cell receptor beta chains below, sequenced in a study of cytomegalovirus exposure and HLA in healthy donors. PCR involved 60 Vbeta and 13 Jbeta primers. Profiled with immunoSEQ multiplex PCR; TCRdb holds only in-frame clones, not every one. The data hold about 190,000 clones, with just under 75% observed a single time. The material sequenced was PBMCs. The receptor source for this set is a woman in her twenties or thirties in good health and CMV-seropositive.

The CDR3 region has the DNA TGTGCCAGCAGCTTGGATCAGTTCTCTGGAAACACCATATATTTT. It is translated as CASSLDQFSGNTIYF. The V call is TRBV5-6, the J call TRBJ1-3; D is undetermined. There are 15 residues in the CDR3. The V gene lost 0 bases and the J gene lost 0 bases, with 7 bases spanning the gap. Germline CDR1 reads SGHDT; CDR2 reads YYEEEE. Full variable domain (remainder filled in from reference TRBV5-6 and TRBJ1-3): DAGVTQSPTHLIKTRGQQVTLRCSPKSGHDTVSWYQQALGQGPQFIFQYYEEEERQRGNFPDRFSGHQFPNYSSELNVNALLLGDSALYLCASSLDQFSGNTIYFGEGSWLTVV.

The rearrangement uses TRBV28 and TRBJ1-5, with 10 bases lining up with TRBD1. CDR1 and CDR2 from the germline V gene are MDHEN and SYDVKM. The CDR3 runs 17 residues. V shed 4 bases and J 2 bases; nucleotides not matched to a gene: 8. CDR3 DNA: TGTGCCAGCAGTTCGATCTCCGGGACAGGGGGCAATCAGCCCCAGCATTTT. Amino acids: CASSSISGTGGNQPQHF.

This clone has just a few counts. The genes are TRBV2 and TRBJ2-5, with 7 bases aligning to TRBD2. CDR1 is SNHLY and CDR2 is FYNNEI in the germline V gene. The trim removed 6 bases at V and 5 bases at J, leaving 6 bases unmatched. The CDR3 spans 13 residues. The CDR3 here is CASSRTSVETQYF. DNA for the CDR3: TGTGCCAGCAGCAGGACTAGTGTGGAGACCCAGTACTTC.

The CDR3 is CASSRATGEAFF. DNA of the CDR3: TGTGCCAGCTCGCGCGCGACGGGGGAAGCTTTCTTT. The genes are TRBV18 and TRBJ1-1; D is ambiguous. This CDR3 has 12 amino acids. The germline V gene has CDR1 KGHSH and CDR2 LQKENI. Trimming pared 6 bases from V and 8 bases from J, leaving 13 bases between.

CDR3 nucleotide sequence: TGTGCCACCAGCAGCCTTGGAGGGACTAGCGGGAACACGAACACCGGGGAGCTGTTTTTT. Encoded protein: CATSSLGGTSGNTNTGELFF. The chain couples TRBV15 to TRBJ2-2, with 13 bases lining up with TRBD2. The CDR3 extends over 20 amino acids. CDR1 and CDR2 (germline): LNHNV, YYDKDF (reference sequence). J lost 0 bases, V lost 3 bases, and 10 bases had no gene match.

The chain combines TRBV6-7 with TRBJ2-1; D may be TRBD2 (6 bases). TRBV6-7 is an ORF for which the function is uncertain. The CDR3 extends over 17 amino acids. Trimming left V 2 bases short and J 0 bases short, with 14 bases between. CDR3 coding DNA: TGTGCCAGCAGTTACGGGAGTAGCGGAAGCTCCTACAATGAGCAGTTCTTC. Translating gives CASSYGSSGSSYNEQFF.

About this clone: The same CDR3 arises from other DNA sequences in this sample as well. The genes are TRBV5-1 and TRBJ1-1; D ambiguous. V was cut by 4 bases and J by 1 base, with 8 bases left in between. The germline V gene has CDR1 SGHRS and CDR2 YFSETQ. The CDR3 runs 13 residues. CDR3 region: CASSPRGNTEAFF. CDR3 in DNA: TGCGCCAGCAGCCCGAGAGGGAACACTGAAGCTTTCTTT.

The rearrangement uses TRBV13 and TRBJ2-2; 13 nucleotides agree with TRBD2. Germline CDR1 and CDR2: PRHDT and FYEKMQ (reference sequence). The V gene end was trimmed by 1 base and the J gene end by 4 bases; junction bases not matched to a gene: 9. The CDR3 is made up of 19 amino acids. Here the CDR3 reads CASSLALAGGLDSTGELFF. The CDR3 nucleotides read TGTGCCAGCAGCTTAGCACTAGCGGGAGGGCTAGATTCCACCGGGGAGCTGTTTTTT.

The V call is TRBV5-6, the J call TRBJ2-1; 8 bases match TRBD2. This CDR3 has 17 residues. Germline CDR1 is SGHDT and CDR2 is YYEEEE. The ends lost 4 bases at V and 5 bases at J; junction bases unmatched: 14. The CDR3 coding sequence is TGTGCCAGCAGCCTATCAGCGGGAGTAAGGGGAAACAATGAGCAGTTCTTC. Translating gives CASSLSAGVRGNNEQFF.

V gene TRBV27 combines with J gene TRBJ2-7; 13 bases line up with TRBD2. V was clipped by 5 bases and J by 0 bases; unmatched bases: 7. This CDR3 has 17 residues. Germline CDR1 is MNHEY and CDR2 is SMNVEV (reference sequence). CDR3 in amino acids: CASSGRLAGGYSYEQYF. The CDR3, as DNA: TGTGCCAGCAGTGGCCGACTAGCGGGAGGATACTCCTACGAGCAGTACTTC.

J is TRBJ2-2 and V is TRBV4-1; weak D call: TRBD2 (6 bases). Trimming left V 1 base short and J 4 bases short, with 10 bases between. The germline V gene has CDR1 MGHRA and CDR2 YSYEKL. This CDR3 is 15 amino acids long. The CDR3 DNA sequence: TGCGCCAGCAGCCAAGGGGCGGGGTTCACCGGGGAGCTGTTTTTT. It yields the protein CASSQGAGFTGELFF.

V is TRBV12-5 and J is TRBJ2-1, with D possibly being TRBD1 (7 bases). Germline V gene lookup returns CDR1 LGHNT and CDR2 FRNRAP. The CDR3 has 17 residues. Trimming stripped 1 base from V and 8 bases from J, with 21 bases between. The CDR3 sequence: CASGLGLGGGRGDEQFF. CDR3 bases: TGTGCTAGTGGTTTGGGCCTCGGAGGGGGCCGAGGAGATGAGCAGTTCTTC.

J is TRBJ1-4 and V is TRBV18; D is uncertain. V lost 6 bases to trimming and J lost 0 bases, with 5 bases between them. This CDR3 has 13 residues. Germline V CDR1 and CDR2: KGHSH, LQKENI. CDR3 nucleotides: TGTGCCAGCTCGTACTCAACTAATGAAAAACTGTTTTTT. Translated: CASSYSTNEKLFF.

The chain has TRBV5-1 and TRBJ2-5; 12 bases map to TRBD2. TRBJ2-7 matches the DNA end more closely, so the J call is doubtful. CDR1 SGHRS and CDR2 YFSETQ come from the germline V gene. The CDR3 is 14 amino acids. As DNA, the CDR3 is TGCGCCAGCAGGACTAGCGGGGGTACCTACGAGCAGTACTTC. Translating gives CASRTSGGTYEQYF.

The chain links TRBV4-1 to TRBJ2-7, with 10 bases fitting TRBD1. CDR3 length: 16 amino acids. CDR1 and CDR2 from the germline V gene are MGHRA and YSYEKL. V lost 0 bases and J lost 1; bases outside the gene matches: 3. CDR3 sequence (DNA): TGCGCCAGCAGCCAAGAAAGGACAGGGGGATCCTACGAGCAGTACTTC. This gives the protein CASSQERTGGSYEQYF.

V is TRBV5-1 and J is TRBJ2-3, with TRBD2 matching over 8 bases. Trimming took 3 bases from V and 4 from J; bases not matched to a gene: 4. Germline values: CDR1 SGHRS, CDR2 YFSETQ. The CDR3 contains 14 residues. The CDR3 bases are TGCGCCAGCAGCTCAAGCGGGAGCGCAGATACGCAGTATTTT. Its translation: CASSSSGSADTQYF.

This clone was seen just once. The chain uses TRBV18 and TRBJ2-1; TRBD1 matches at 7 bases. V shed 0 bases, J shed 5 bases, and the junction held 4 bases outside the gene matches. Germline assignment: CDR1 KGHSH and CDR2 LQKENI. The CDR3 extends over 15 amino acids. CDR3 sequence (DNA): TGTGCCAGCTCACCACCCGGGACAGTACACAATGAGCAGTTCTTC. Its protein product is CASSPPGTVHNEQFF.

V gene TRBV28 combines with J gene TRBJ2-3; the D is unclear. The CDR3 totals 12 residues. Germline lookup yields CDR1 MDHEN and CDR2 SYDVKM. Trimming took off 7 bases at V and 9 bases at J, with 14 bases between the two ends. CDR3 sequence (DNA): TGTGCCAGCATGACTCGGCGTGGGACGCAGTATTTT. Translation: CASMTRRGTQYF. Variable domain in full (rest from reference TRBV28 and TRBJ2-3): DVKVTQSSRYLVKRTGEKVFLECVQDMDHENMFWYRQDPGLGLRLIYFSYDVKMKEKGDIPEGYSVSREKKERFSLILESASTNQTSMYLCASMTRRGTQYFGPGTRLTVL.